This T cell receptor beta chain was sequenced for a study of healthy donors' naive CD4 and CD8 T cells. The overall study: Donors, half of them female, were 20-25, 40-50 or 60-70 years old.

In the case of this clonotype: Its specificity is unknown.

Losses at the gene ends were 6 bases for V and 9 bases for J; bases not matched to a gene: 16. Germline CDR1 SQVTM, CDR2 ANQGSEA. The CDR3 has 16 amino acids. Regarding the study as a whole: Alpha and beta chains were sequenced in bulk without pairing. About 13% of CD4/CD8 propensity variance appeared explained by V, J and CDR3 charge.

Starting from roughly 0.45 ug of total RNA, TCR libraries were made with linear amplification. A single record per CDR3 protein comes from TCRdb applying MiXCR to the reads. The sample gives about 180,000 distinct CDR3 sequences, under 85% of which show up once; roughly 2.3% is in the top ten. CD4+CD8-CD45RO-CD45RA+ cells were naive CD4+; CD8+CD4-CD45RA+CD27bright cells were naive CD8+. This clonotype originated in a pool of human donors in good health; the sample pools cells from several healthy donors. J is TRBJ2-1 and V is TRBV29-1, with 11 bases aligning to TRBD2. The sample consisted of naive CD4+ and CD8+ T cells sorted from blood, pooled from several donors. DNA for the CDR3: TGCAGCGTCACCATGTTTAGCGGGAGGGCCGGGGGTGAGCAGTTCTTC. This sequence encodes CSVTMFSGRAGGEQFF.